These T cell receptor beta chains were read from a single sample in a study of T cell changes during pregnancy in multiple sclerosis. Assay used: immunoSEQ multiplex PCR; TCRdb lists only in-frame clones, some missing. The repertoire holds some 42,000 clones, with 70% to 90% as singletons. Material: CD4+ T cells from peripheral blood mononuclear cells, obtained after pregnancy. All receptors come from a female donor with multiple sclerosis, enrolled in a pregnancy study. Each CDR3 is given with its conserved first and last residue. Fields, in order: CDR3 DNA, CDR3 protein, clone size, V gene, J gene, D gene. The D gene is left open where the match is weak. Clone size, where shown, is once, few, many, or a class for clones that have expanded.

cdr3_nt: TGTGCCAGCAGTGGAACAGGGGGCGCGGGCGAGCAGTACTTC
cdr3_aa: CASSGTGGAGEQYF
clone_size: .
v_call: TRBV2
j_call: TRBJ2-7
d_call: TRBD1

cdr3_nt: TGTGCCAGTAGAGGCGGGACAGGGGCTTCTGTTGGGGACACTGAAGCTTTCTTT
cdr3_aa: CASRGGTGASVGDTEAFF
clone_size: once
v_call: TRBV19
j_call: TRBJ1-1
d_call: TRBD1

cdr3_nt: TGTGCCAGCAGCGCTGGGCAGGGGCCAGATACGCAGTATTTT
cdr3_aa: CASSAGQGPDTQYF
clone_size: .
v_call: TRBV9
j_call: TRBJ2-3
d_call: .

cdr3_nt: TGCGCCAGCAGCCCCGCCGGGACTAGTCTTGTGAGTGAGCAGTTCTTC
cdr3_aa: CASSPAGTSLVSEQFF
clone_size: once
v_call: TRBV5-1
j_call: TRBJ2-1
d_call: TRBD2

cdr3_nt: TGTGCCAGCTCACCATTCACAGGGGCGAAGACTGAAGCTTTCTTT
cdr3_aa: CASSPFTGAKTEAFF
clone_size: .
v_call: TRBV18
j_call: TRBJ1-1
d_call: TRBD1

cdr3_nt: TGTGCCAGCAGCCAAGTAGGTGGGCGGGGGAGCTCCTACGAGCAGTACTTC
cdr3_aa: CASSQVGGRGSSYEQYF
clone_size: .
v_call: TRBV4-2
j_call: TRBJ2-7
d_call: TRBD2

cdr3_nt: TGTGCCAGCTCCCCCAGGACAGGGCACTATGGCTACACCTTC
cdr3_aa: CASSPRTGHYGYTF
clone_size: .
v_call: TRBV18
j_call: TRBJ1-2
d_call: TRBD1

cdr3_nt: TGTGCCAGCAGCCCATACGCGACAGTTTTGACAGATACGCAGTATTTT
cdr3_aa: CASSPYATVLTDTQYF
clone_size: .
v_call: TRBV7-2
j_call: TRBJ2-3
d_call: .

cdr3_nt: TGTGCCAGCAGCTTAGGGCCTAGCGGGGGGCTAGAGACCCAGTACTTC
cdr3_aa: CASSLGPSGGLETQYF
clone_size: .
v_call: TRBV7-2
j_call: TRBJ2-5
d_call: TRBD2

cdr3_nt: TGTGCCAGCAGCACCGGGACAGGGGGTGGGAACACTGAAGCTTTCTTT
cdr3_aa: CASSTGTGGGNTEAFF
clone_size: once
v_call: TRBV5-4
j_call: TRBJ1-1
d_call: TRBD1

cdr3_nt: TGTGCCAGTAGTATCGGGAGCGGGGGGGCAGGTGAGCAGTTCTTC
cdr3_aa: CASSIGSGGAGEQFF
clone_size: .
v_call: TRBV19
j_call: TRBJ2-1
d_call: TRBD2

cdr3_nt: TGTGCCAGCAGTCGGACTAGCGGGGTTGGAGATACGCAGTATTTT
cdr3_aa: CASSRTSGVGDTQYF
clone_size: .
v_call: TRBV7-3
j_call: TRBJ2-3
d_call: TRBD2

cdr3_nt: TGCGCCAGCAACCCCTTAGCGGGGGTTAGGAATGAGCAGTTCTTC
cdr3_aa: CASNPLAGVRNEQFF
clone_size: .
v_call: TRBV5-1
j_call: TRBJ2-1
d_call: TRBD2

cdr3_nt: TGTGCCAGCAGCGCCGGACAGGCTCTCGGTACGCAGTATTTT
cdr3_aa: CASSAGQALGTQYF
clone_size: .
v_call: TRBV7-3
j_call: TRBJ2-3
d_call: TRBD1

cdr3_nt: TGTGCCAGCAGCACGGGACACCCATTACTCAGGTCTATCGGGGAGCTGTTTTTT
cdr3_aa: CASSTGHPLLRSIGELFF
clone_size: .
v_call: TRBV5-6
j_call: TRBJ2-2
d_call: .

cdr3_nt: TGTGCCAGTAGTCGTGGGACACCGAGCTCCTATAATTCACCCCTCCACTTT
cdr3_aa: CASSRGTPSSYNSPLHF
clone_size: .
v_call: TRBV19
j_call: TRBJ1-6
d_call: .

cdr3_nt: TGCGCCAGCAGCTTGAATCCAGGGCAGGGAGAGACCCAGTACTTC
cdr3_aa: CASSLNPGQGETQYF
clone_size: .
v_call: TRBV5-1
j_call: TRBJ2-5
d_call: .

cdr3_nt: TGTGCCAGCAGCGAGAACCGGGTACCCTCTAGGGAGACCCAGTACTTC
cdr3_aa: CASSENRVPSRETQYF
clone_size: .
v_call: TRBV5-5
j_call: TRBJ2-5
d_call: .

cdr3_nt: TGCGCCAGCAGCCCAGGGGTAAACTATGGCTACACCTTC
cdr3_aa: CASSPGVNYGYTF
clone_size: few
v_call: TRBV5-1
j_call: TRBJ1-2
d_call: .

cdr3_nt: TGTGCCAGCAGTTTATCCAGGGATACGCAGTATTTT
cdr3_aa: CASSLSRDTQYF
clone_size: .
v_call: TRBV28
j_call: TRBJ2-3
d_call: .

cdr3_nt: TGCGCCAGCAGCCAAGCAGCAGGGGGCTATAATTCACCCCTCCACTTT
cdr3_aa: CASSQAAGGYNSPLHF
clone_size: .
v_call: TRBV4-1
j_call: TRBJ1-6
d_call: TRBD1

cdr3_nt: TGCGCCAGCAGCCAAGGTTGGGCTAGCAATCAGCCCCAGCATTTT
cdr3_aa: CASSQGWASNQPQHF
clone_size: .
v_call: TRBV4-3
j_call: TRBJ1-5
d_call: .

cdr3_nt: TGTGCCAGCAGTTTATCGACAGGGGGGGGATATCAGCCCCAGCATTTT
cdr3_aa: CASSLSTGGGYQPQHF
clone_size: .
v_call: TRBV28
j_call: TRBJ1-5
d_call: TRBD1

cdr3_nt: TGTGCCAGCTCACCATCCGTGAACACTGAAGCTTTCTTT
cdr3_aa: CASSPSVNTEAFF
clone_size: .
v_call: TRBV18
j_call: TRBJ1-1
d_call: .

cdr3_nt: TGTGCCAGCAGGCTAGCGGCGGGTCAAGAGCAGTTCTTC
cdr3_aa: CASRLAAGQEQFF
clone_size: .
v_call: TRBV7-2
j_call: TRBJ2-1
d_call: TRBD2

cdr3_nt: TGTGCCAGCAGCTTGGGGCGGTACTCCTACGAGCAGTACTTC
cdr3_aa: CASSLGRYSYEQYF
clone_size: .
v_call: TRBV5-6
j_call: TRBJ2-7
d_call: .

cdr3_nt: TGTGCCAGCAGTGTATACAGGGGGGACAAAGCTTTCTTT
cdr3_aa: CASSVYRGDKAFF
clone_size: once
v_call: TRBV6-1
j_call: TRBJ1-1
d_call: TRBD1

cdr3_nt: TGTGCCAGCAGTTACGCAGGGTCGAACACTGAAGCTTTCTTT
cdr3_aa: CASSYAGSNTEAFF
clone_size: .
v_call: TRBV6-5
j_call: TRBJ1-1
d_call: .

cdr3_nt: TGTGCCAGCAGCTTTTTCGGGTCTGGAAACACCATATATTTT
cdr3_aa: CASSFFGSGNTIYF
clone_size: few
v_call: TRBV5-4
j_call: TRBJ1-3
d_call: .

cdr3_nt: TGTGCCAGCAGCCCTAGACAGGATAATTCACCCCTCCACTTT
cdr3_aa: CASSPRQDNSPLHF
clone_size: few
v_call: TRBV9
j_call: TRBJ1-6
d_call: .

cdr3_nt: TGTGCCAGCAGTCCACTACAGGGATTGGGCACAGATACGCAGTATTTT
cdr3_aa: CASSPLQGLGTDTQYF
clone_size: .
v_call: TRBV27
j_call: TRBJ2-3
d_call: .

cdr3_nt: TGTGCCAGCAGCCTACGGACAGGGATCAATGAGCAGTTCTTC
cdr3_aa: CASSLRTGINEQFF
clone_size: .
v_call: TRBV9
j_call: TRBJ2-1
d_call: TRBD1

cdr3_nt: TGTGCCAGCAGTGCGACAGGGAGGGGCTACACCTTC
cdr3_aa: CASSATGRGYTF
clone_size: .
v_call: TRBV2
j_call: TRBJ1-2
d_call: TRBD1

cdr3_nt: TGTGCCTGGAGTCGGGGCGGGGGGGAGGATACGCAGTATTTT
cdr3_aa: CAWSRGGGEDTQYF
clone_size: .
v_call: TRBV30
j_call: TRBJ2-3
d_call: TRBD2

cdr3_nt: TGTGCCTGGAAATATCGAGTACTAGCGGGCCCGGGTGAGCAGTTCTTC
cdr3_aa: CAWKYRVLAGPGEQFF
clone_size: .
v_call: TRBV30
j_call: TRBJ2-1
d_call: TRBD2

cdr3_nt: TGTGCCAGCAGCGTCCTTCCAGGGGGTGGTAGTGAAAAACTGTTTTTT
cdr3_aa: CASSVLPGGGSEKLFF
clone_size: .
v_call: TRBV9
j_call: TRBJ1-4
d_call: TRBD1

cdr3_nt: TGTGCCAGCAGCTTAGCGAGTGGAGCGGGGGGCCGCTACAATGAGCAGTTCTTC
cdr3_aa: CASSLASGAGGRYNEQFF
clone_size: .
v_call: TRBV7-2
j_call: TRBJ2-1
d_call: TRBD2

cdr3_nt: TGCAGTTTGGGAGCGGGGACCTACAATGAGCAGTTCTTC
cdr3_aa: CSLGAGTYNEQFF
clone_size: .
v_call: TRBV29-1
j_call: TRBJ2-1
d_call: TRBD2

cdr3_nt: TGTGCCAGTATTGGGGAACAGGGGGCAAGTAATTCACCCCTCCACTTT
cdr3_aa: CASIGEQGASNSPLHF
clone_size: few
v_call: TRBV19
j_call: TRBJ1-6
d_call: TRBD1

cdr3_nt: TGTGCCAGCTCTTCGGGGAGCCAAGAGACCCAGTACTTC
cdr3_aa: CASSSGSQETQYF
clone_size: .
v_call: TRBV18
j_call: TRBJ2-5
d_call: .

cdr3_nt: TGTGCCAGCAGCTCCGCCTACGAGCAGTACTTC
cdr3_aa: CASSSAYEQYF
clone_size: .
v_call: TRBV7-2
j_call: TRBJ2-7
d_call: .

cdr3_nt: TGTGCCACCAGCAGCTATACCGAGCAGTACTTC
cdr3_aa: CATSSYTEQYF
clone_size: .
v_call: TRBV15
j_call: TRBJ2-7
d_call: .

cdr3_nt: TGTGCCAGCTCACCCCAGGGGGCTGCCGGGGCCAACGTCCTGACTTTC
cdr3_aa: CASSPQGAAGANVLTF
clone_size: .
v_call: TRBV18
j_call: TRBJ2-6
d_call: TRBD1

cdr3_nt: TGTGCCAGCAGCCCGCCTACTAGCACAGATACGCAGTATTTT
cdr3_aa: CASSPPTSTDTQYF
clone_size: .
v_call: TRBV7-9
j_call: TRBJ2-3
d_call: .

cdr3_nt: TGTGCCAGCCAAAGTAGGGGCAGGGGCACCAATGAGCAGTTCTTC
cdr3_aa: CASQSRGRGTNEQFF
clone_size: .
v_call: TRBV2
j_call: TRBJ2-1
d_call: .

cdr3_nt: TGTGCCAGCAGTTCTTGGACTAGCGGGGGGACAGATACGCAGTATTTT
cdr3_aa: CASSSWTSGGTDTQYF
clone_size: .
v_call: TRBV28
j_call: TRBJ2-3
d_call: TRBD2

cdr3_nt: TGTGCCAGCAGTTACTCCCAGGCGTTAGGGACCCAGTACTTC
cdr3_aa: CASSYSQALGTQYF
clone_size: .
v_call: TRBV6-5
j_call: TRBJ2-5
d_call: .

cdr3_nt: TGTGCCAGCAGCTTGGCCAGGTGGGAGGACGGTGAAGCTTTCTTT
cdr3_aa: CASSLARWEDGEAFF
clone_size: .
v_call: TRBV5-4
j_call: TRBJ1-1
d_call: .

cdr3_nt: TGTGCCAGCTCTTCCGGACAGGGATCCTACGAGCAGTACTTC
cdr3_aa: CASSSGQGSYEQYF
clone_size: .
v_call: TRBV18
j_call: TRBJ2-7
d_call: TRBD1

cdr3_nt: TGTGCCAGCAGCGTCATAGGGAGCTCCTACGAGCAGTACTTC
cdr3_aa: CASSVIGSSYEQYF
clone_size: .
v_call: TRBV9
j_call: TRBJ2-7
d_call: .

cdr3_nt: TGTGCCAGCTCACAAGGACACAACACTGAAGCTTTCTTT
cdr3_aa: CASSQGHNTEAFF
clone_size: .
v_call: TRBV18
j_call: TRBJ1-1
d_call: .

cdr3_nt: TGTGCCAGCAGTCCTCTACTAGCGGGGGAAGAGACCCAGTACTTC
cdr3_aa: CASSPLLAGEETQYF
clone_size: .
v_call: TRBV2
j_call: TRBJ2-5
d_call: TRBD2

cdr3_nt: TGTGCCAGCAGTTACAAGTCCGGACACGTCGCCTACGAGCAGTACTTC
cdr3_aa: CASSYKSGHVAYEQYF
clone_size: .
v_call: TRBV6-6
j_call: TRBJ2-7
d_call: .

cdr3_nt: TGCGCCAGCAGCTTGAACAGCCTCTATGGCTACACCTTC
cdr3_aa: CASSLNSLYGYTF
clone_size: .
v_call: TRBV5-1
j_call: TRBJ1-2
d_call: .

cdr3_nt: TGTGCCAGCTCACCGTCGGGGAATGGCTACACCTTC
cdr3_aa: CASSPSGNGYTF
clone_size: .
v_call: TRBV18
j_call: TRBJ1-2
d_call: .